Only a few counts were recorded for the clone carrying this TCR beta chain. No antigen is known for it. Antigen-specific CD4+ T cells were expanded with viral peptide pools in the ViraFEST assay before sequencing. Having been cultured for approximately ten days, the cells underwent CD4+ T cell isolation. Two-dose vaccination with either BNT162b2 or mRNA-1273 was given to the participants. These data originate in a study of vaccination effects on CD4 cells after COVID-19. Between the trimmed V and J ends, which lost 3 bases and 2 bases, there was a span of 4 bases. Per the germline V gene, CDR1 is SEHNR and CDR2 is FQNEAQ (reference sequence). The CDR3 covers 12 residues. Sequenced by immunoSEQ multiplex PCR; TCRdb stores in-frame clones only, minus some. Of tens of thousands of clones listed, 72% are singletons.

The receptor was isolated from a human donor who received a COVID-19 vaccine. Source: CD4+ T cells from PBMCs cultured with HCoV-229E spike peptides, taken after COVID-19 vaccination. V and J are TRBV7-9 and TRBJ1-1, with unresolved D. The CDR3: CASSLTNTEAFF. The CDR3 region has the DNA TGTGCCAGCAGCTTGACCAACACTGAAGCTTTCTTT.